The source of this T cell receptor beta chain is a study of cytomegalovirus exposure and HLA in healthy donors. With 60 Vbeta and 13 Jbeta primers, the PCR was carried out. Using immunoSEQ multiplex PCR, the repertoire was profiled, and TCRdb retains in-frame clones only, with some absent. The table includes 130,000 or so clones, around 79% detected once. This clone was seen only once. The sequencing input was PBMCs. The sequence was collected from a woman in her thirties or forties in good health and CMV-seropositive.

The CDR3 sequence: CASSEAVRNQPQHF. The DNA for the CDR3 is TGTGCCAGCAGTGAAGCTGTGAGGAATCAGCCCCAGCATTTT. This sequence joins TRBV2 and TRBJ1-5; D is undetermined. Trimming took off 0 bases at V and 4 bases at J, with 7 bases between the two ends. The CDR3 has 14 residues. CDR1 and CDR2 from the germline V gene are SNHLY and FYNNEI. The whole variable domain, remainder taken from reference TRBV2 and TRBJ1-5, is EPEVTQTPSHQVTQMGQEVILRCVPISNHLYFYWYRQILGQKVEFLVSFYNNEISEKSEIFDDQFSVERPDGSNFTLKIRSTKLEDSAMYFCASSEAVRNQPQHFGDGTRLSIL.